This TCR beta chain was retrieved from a study of shared T cell receptors in the human thymus. Clones were sequenced by immunoSEQ multiplex PCR, and TCRdb holds only the in-frame ones, with some missing. The sample contains roughly 560,000 clones, about 84% of which appear only once. CDR1 is LGHNA and CDR2 is YSLEER in the germline V gene. The CDR3 sequence is 14 residues long. V lost 0 bases and J 5 bases, leaving 7 bases between the germline ends. These records were also assigned to another study, of human thymus T cells. As that report states: It was from resections taken during corrective heart surgery that the thymus tissue came. Apparent skewing of V and J gene usage characterized both thymic and blood repertoires. Related research found strongly overlapping thymic repertoires in unrelated individuals.

The receptor comes from a boy under three years old with a congenital heart defect. Sequenced sample: thymocytes. The chain joins TRBV4-3 to TRBJ2-2; no clear D. CDR3 bases: TGCGCCAGCAGCCAAGATGTATCGACCGGGGAGCTGTTTTTT. Amino acid sequence: CASSQDVSTGELFF.